The 22 T cell receptor beta chains given below trace back to one sample, sequenced in a study of blood T cell repertoires in COVID-19. TCRdb keeps only in-frame clones here, not all; method: immunoSEQ multiplex PCR. The repertoire includes hundreds of thousands of clones, 89% of them detected once, and over 4% sits in the top ten. The specimen was PBMCs or T cells enriched from blood (not recorded which). Receptors originate from a man aged 55 to 70 who had recovered from COVID-19.

V usage is TRBV19 and J usage is TRBJ2-7, with 11 nucleotides matching TRBD2. CDR3 length: 18 amino acids. V shed 3 bases and J 6 bases; nucleotides not matched to a gene: 16. CDR1 and CDR2 (germline): LNHDA, SQIVND (reference sequence). The CDR3 nucleotides are TGTGCCAGTAGTATGCCGCTTGGACTAGCGGGCACTCTGTCCGAGCAGTACTTC. Protein sequence: CASSMPLGLAGTLSEQYF.

The table lists this clone with a count of one. The V gene is TRBV5-1, the J gene TRBJ2-5; no reliable D call. This CDR3 is built from 14 residues. The germline V gene encodes CDR1 SGHRS and CDR2 YFSETQ. V lost 1 base, J lost 2 bases, and 9 bases lay in between. The CDR3 DNA reads as TGCGCCAGCAGCTTGCTATCGTTTCAAGAGACCCAGTACTTC. Translated: CASSLLSFQETQYF.

This clone was seen a few times. V and J are TRBV21-1 and TRBJ2-1; the table's TRBD2 call for D was not verified on the DNA. TRBV21-1 is tagged as a pseudogene. The CDR3 consists of 17 residues. CDR3 sequence reads: CASSKQVVRLATNEQFF. Here the CDR3 DNA reads TGTGCCAGCAGCAAACAGGTTGTACGACTAGCGACCAATGAGCAGTTCTTC.

This chain links TRBV6-6 with TRBJ1-1; D call uncertain. The germline V and J ends were trimmed by 9 bases and 7 bases, with 12 bases remaining between them. The CDR3 spans 11 residues. Germline lookup yields CDR1 MNHNY and CDR2 SVGAGI (reference sequence). This CDR3 reads CASRVEGEAFF. The CDR3 bases are TGTGCCAGTAGGGTAGAGGGTGAAGCTTTCTTT.

V and J are TRBV7-8 and TRBJ2-2, with a weak D call TRBD1 (5 bases). The CDR3 sequence is 13 residues long. Trimming took off 7 bases at V and 5 bases at J, with 11 bases between the two ends. Germline V gives CDR1 SGHVS, CDR2 FQNEAQ. The CDR3 spells CASTLRVTGELFF. The CDR3 DNA reads TGTGCCAGCACTCTCAGGGTAACCGGGGAGCTGTTTTTT.

This chain uses TRBV5-4 with TRBJ2-6; D is perhaps TRBD2 (5 bases). The CDR3 loop spans 16 amino acids. The V end lost 6 bases, the J end lost 1 base, and 14 bases lay between the germline ends. Germline assignment: CDR1 SGHNT and CDR2 YYREEE (reference sequence). In nucleotides, the CDR3 is TGTGCCAGCACGACCCCGAGGGCGTCTGGGGCCAACGTCCTGACTTTC. Translation gives CASTTPRASGANVLTF.

The genes are TRBV6-5 and TRBJ1-1; tentatively, D is TRBD1 (6 bases). Deletions cut 10 bases from V and 2 bases from J, with 17 bases between. Looked up from germline, CDR1 is MNHEY and CDR2 is SVGAGI. This CDR3 contains 14 residues. The CDR3 sequence: CATRGQLVNTEAFF. CDR3 coding DNA: TGTGCCACCCGAGGACAGTTAGTAAACACTGAAGCTTTCTTT.

DNA for the CDR3: TGCAGCGCCTCGGGAGGACGGACCTACGAGCAGTACTTC. Amino acids: CSASGGRTYEQYF. The gene calls are TRBV29-1 and TRBJ2-7; TRBD2 matches 7 bases. The V and J ends lost 7 bases and 2 bases, in that order; junction bases with no gene match: 8. The CDR3 runs 13 residues. Germline-derived CDR1 and CDR2 are SQVTM and ANQGSEA.

This sequence joins TRBV4-2 and TRBJ1-4; D may be TRBD1 (5 bases). The CDR3 loop spans 18 amino acids. V was cut by 1 base and J by 11 bases, with 26 bases left in between. In germline, CDR1 is LGHNA, CDR2 YNFKEQ. The CDR3 bases are TGTGCCAGCAGCCAAGTCTTGGACGGAGGGGATCGAGGGGCCAAACTGTTTTTT. Its protein product is CASSQVLDGGDRGAKLFF.

This clone was seen only once. The junction departs from the called germline gene at one end, perhaps through a read error. The CDR3 bases are TGTGCCAGCAGACAAGGGGGGCTCTACAATGAGCAGTTCTTC. Protein product: CASRQGGLYNEQFF. This sequence joins TRBV3-1 (or the pseudogene TRBV3-2) and TRBJ2-1; possibly TRBD1 or TRBD2 for D (6 bases each). CDR1 LGHDT and CDR2 YNNKEL come from the germline V gene (reference sequence). There are 14 residues in the CDR3.

This chain links TRBV5-1 with TRBJ2-3; 8 nucleotides align to TRBD2. The V segment lost 0 bases and the J segment 3 bases; nucleotides outside the gene matches: 9. The CDR3 is 17 residues long. CDR1 is SGHRS, CDR2 YFSETQ, per germline. The CDR3 sequence is CASSLVTSAFITDTQYF. For the CDR3, the DNA is TGCGCCAGCAGCTTGGTGACTAGCGCTTTTATTACAGATACGCAGTATTTT. The full variable domain, rest sourced from reference TRBV5-1 and TRBJ2-3, is KAGVTQTPRYLIKTRGQQVTLSCSPISGHRSVSWYQQTPGQGLQFLFEYFSETQRNKGNFPGRFSGRQFSNSRSEMNVSTLELGDSALYLCASSLVTSAFITDTQYFGPGTRLTVL.

V usage is TRBV27 and J usage is TRBJ2-3; 14 bases are shared with TRBD2. The CDR3 sequence is 18 residues long. Germline loops: CDR1 MNHEY, CDR2 SMNVEV (reference sequence). V dropped 5 bases and J dropped 4; count of bases not matched to a gene: 11. This CDR3 reads CASSPRLAGGVNPDTQYF. DNA for the CDR3: TGTGCCAGCAGTCCTAGACTAGCGGGAGGGGTCAACCCAGATACGCAGTATTTT.

This chain links TRBV5-1 with TRBJ2-1; weak D call: TRBD1 (5 bases). The V gene's germline CDR1 is SGHRS and CDR2 YFSETQ. CDR3 length equals 12 residues. V was clipped by 3 bases and J by 6 bases, with 7 bases between them. This CDR3 is CASSSDSNEQFF. CDR3 coding DNA: TGCGCCAGCAGCTCTGACAGCAATGAGCAGTTCTTC.

The rearrangement links TRBV19 to TRBJ2-3, with 7 bases lining up with TRBD2. Germline V gene lookup returns CDR1 LNHDA and CDR2 SQIVND (reference sequence). Trimming removed 5 bases from V and 4 bases from J; junction bases left unmatched: 12. This CDR3 has 16 residues. The CDR3, as DNA: TGTGCCAGTAGTCGCTCCGGGGGGACCCCGGCAGATACGCAGTATTTT. Its protein product is CASSRSGGTPADTQYF.

The chain uses TRBV24-1 and TRBJ2-3; D possibly corresponds to TRBD2 (6 bases). This CDR3 contains 13 residues. Germline V gene sequence: CDR1 KGHDR, CDR2 SFDVKD. Trimming left V 9 bases short and J 7 bases short, with 16 bases between. For the CDR3, the DNA is TGTGCCACCGGACTACCAAACTTATATACGCAGTATTTT. Its protein product is CATGLPNLYTQYF.

In its sample, this clone was seen a few times. The J gene is TRBJ2-5, the V gene TRBV24-1; 8 bases are shared with TRBD1. This CDR3 has 16 amino acids. The ends lost 0 bases at V and 4 bases at J; junction bases unmatched: 6. Germline assignment: CDR1 KGHDR and CDR2 SFDVKD. This CDR3 reads CATSDLRQGARETQYF. CDR3 sequence (DNA): TGTGCCACCAGTGATTTGCGGCAGGGGGCGAGAGAGACCCAGTACTTC.

This chain connects TRBV9 to TRBJ1-1, with D possibly TRBD1 on 6 matching bases. CDR1 and CDR2 from the germline V gene are SGDLS and YYNGEE. Deletions cut 5 bases from V and 0 bases from J, with 14 bases between. This CDR3 is built from 15 residues. CDR3 DNA sequence: TGTGCCAGCAGTACTACAGGGCGCATGAACACTGAAGCTTTCTTT. Its protein product is CASSTTGRMNTEAFF.

The chain joins TRBV3-1 (or the pseudogene TRBV3-2) to TRBJ1-2; 7 bases are a match to TRBD1. V lost 3 bases and J lost 4; bases outside the gene matches: 8. From germline, CDR1 is LGHDT and CDR2 YNNKEL (reference sequence). The CDR3 is 15 residues long. The CDR3 protein is CASSQGGQTFYGYTF. CDR3 bases: TGTGCCAGCAGCCAGGGGGGACAGACCTTCTATGGCTACACCTTC.

This clone was detected only once. This chain joins TRBV19 and TRBJ2-2, with TRBD2 as a possible D gene (5 bases). With 4 bases removed from V and 5 bases from J, the gap between germline ends came to 8 bases. Germline CDR1 and CDR2: LNHDA and SQIVND (reference sequence). The CDR3 sequence is 13 residues long. CDR3 DNA sequence: TGTGCCAGTAGTAGCGAGGGTACCGGGGAGCTGTTTTTT. This translates into CASSSEGTGELFF.

This rearrangement joins TRBV6-5 to TRBJ2-4; 14 nucleotides line up with TRBD2. With V trimmed by 6 bases and J by 11 bases, 6 bases remained unmatched. The V gene's germline CDR1 is MNHEY and CDR2 SVGAGI. There are 14 residues in the CDR3. CDR3 sequence reads: CASRPGLAGAFQYF. The CDR3 nucleotides read TGTGCCAGCAGGCCGGGACTAGCGGGAGCGTTTCAGTACTTC.

In its sample, this clone was seen a few times. The CDR3 DNA follows: TGTGCCAGCTCACCGGAGCCTCTGGTGGAGCAGTTCTTC. As protein: CASSPEPLVEQFF. The rearrangement uses TRBV18 and TRBJ2-1; the D is unclear. The ends were cut back, 3 bases at V and 10 bases at J, with 13 bases in the middle. The CDR3 covers 13 residues. Germline CDR1 KGHSH, CDR2 LQKENI.

The J gene is TRBJ2-3, the V gene TRBV2; 8 nucleotides line up with TRBD2. Germline V lookup: CDR1 SNHLY, CDR2 FYNNEI. The trim removed 4 bases at V and 5 bases at J, leaving 11 bases unmatched. The CDR3 has 16 amino acids. CDR3 protein: CASSATSGATGDTQYF. The CDR3 DNA reads TGTGCCAGCAGTGCAACTAGCGGAGCAACGGGAGATACGCAGTATTTT.